The 15 T cell receptor beta chains below come from one sample, sequenced in a study of OX40 agonist ivuxolimab in advanced cancers. The repertoire was sequenced with immunoSEQ multiplex PCR; TCRdb's copy has only in-frame clones and lacks some. The table lists approximately 58,000 clones, approximately 84% of them singletons. Sequenced material: CD4+ or CD8+ T cells sorted from blood, taken in a trial of the OX40 agonist ivuxolimab. The source of these receptors is an adult with an advanced solid tumor such as melanoma, head and neck, liver or kidney cancer.

CDR3 DNA: TGTGCCAGCAGTTCACAGCCGGGACTAGTCGACAATGAGCAGTTCTTC. It yields the protein CASSSQPGLVDNEQFF. This rearrangement joins TRBV6-6 to TRBJ2-1, with TRBD2 identical over 8 bases. Trimming took 4 bases from V and 5 from J; bases not matched to a gene: 10. The length of the CDR3 is 16 residues. CDR1 and CDR2 from the germline V gene are MNHNY and SVGAGI (reference sequence).

V and J are TRBV6-6 and TRBJ1-1; D not certain. Germline V gives CDR1 MNHNY, CDR2 SVGAGI (reference sequence). The length of the CDR3 is 14 residues. Trimming took off 4 bases at V and 1 base at J, with 10 bases between the two ends. The CDR3 nucleotides are TGTGCCAGCAGTTCGGTGCTGGAGAACACTGAAGCTTTCTTT. It is translated as CASSSVLENTEAFF.

This rearrangement joins TRBV9 to TRBJ2-5; 9 bases fit TRBD2. CDR1 SGDLS and CDR2 YYNGEE come from the germline V gene. The CDR3 is 17 residues long. With 3 bases clipped from V and 5 bases from J, the junction kept 14 bases outside the gene matches. CDR3 amino acids: CASSGESRAAGGETQYF. The CDR3 DNA sequence: TGTGCCAGCAGCGGAGAGAGTCGGGCGGCGGGGGGGGAGACCCAGTACTTC.

The rearrangement joins TRBV27 to TRBJ2-3; 11 bases line up with TRBD2. Germline CDR1 MNHEY, CDR2 SMNVEV (reference sequence). The CDR3 contains 16 residues. The V segment lost 8 bases and the J segment 3 bases; nucleotides outside the gene matches: 10. CDR3 region: CASLDPASGRTDTQYF. The DNA for the CDR3 is TGTGCCAGCCTTGATCCGGCTAGCGGGAGGACAGATACGCAGTATTTT.

This rearrangement joins TRBV6-1 to TRBJ2-3, with a weak D call TRBD1 (6 bases). The V gene lost 1 base and the J gene lost 8 bases, with 10 bases spanning the gap. The CDR3 consists of 13 residues. Germline-derived CDR1 and CDR2 are MNHNS and SASEGT. In nucleotides, the CDR3 is TGTGCCAGCAGTGAAGACAGGGAAGGTACGCAGTATTTT. Protein product: CASSEDREGTQYF.

The gene calls are TRBV6-1 and TRBJ2-5, with 8 bases matching TRBD2. Per germline, CDR1 MNHNS and CDR2 SASEGT. The CDR3 is 18 amino acids. The ends lost 1 base at V and 4 bases at J; junction bases unmatched: 14. Here the CDR3 reads CASSEVVAGTPKGETQYF. CDR3 nucleotide sequence: TGTGCCAGCAGTGAAGTGGTAGCGGGGACCCCGAAGGGAGAGACCCAGTACTTC.

V gene TRBV4-2 combines with J gene TRBJ1-4; 8 nucleotides agree with TRBD1. The CDR3 consists of 15 residues. CDR1 is LGHNA and CDR2 is YNFKEQ in the germline V gene. V shed 4 bases and J 6 bases; nucleotides not matched to a gene: 7. The CDR3 region has the DNA TGTGCCAGCAGCCGGGAAGGACAGGGTGATGAAAAACTGTTTTTT. Residues: CASSREGQGDEKLFF.

The chain couples TRBV7-9 to TRBJ2-1; possibly TRBD2 for D (7 bases). The length of the CDR3 is 14 residues. The V end was cut by 5 bases, the J end by 7 bases, with 15 bases between. From germline, CDR1 is SEHNR and CDR2 FQNEAQ (reference sequence). DNA of the CDR3: TGTGCCAGCAGCCCCCGGGCGGGGGCTAATGAGCAGTTCTTC. Translated: CASSPRAGANEQFF.

The CDR3 here is CASSLGGNYGYTF. The CDR3 DNA follows: TGCGCCAGCAGCCTAGGGGGGAACTATGGCTACACCTTC. The chain has TRBV5-1 and TRBJ1-2; weak D call: TRBD1 (6 bases). The CDR3 loop spans 13 amino acids. The germline CDR1 and CDR2 sequences are SGHRS and YFSETQ. Trimming removed 4 bases at V and 2 bases at J, with 9 bases between. Drawing the rest from reference TRBV5-1 and TRBJ1-2, the complete variable domain is KAGVTQTPRYLIKTRGQQVTLSCSPISGHRSVSWYQQTPGQGLQFLFEYFSETQRNKGNFPGRFSGRQFSNSRSEMNVSTLELGDSALYLCASSLGGNYGYTFGSGTRLTVV.

The chain carries TRBV5-4 and TRBJ2-5; TRBD1 is a possible D gene (6 bases). The CDR3 has 14 amino acids. Germline V gene sequence: CDR1 SGHNT, CDR2 YYREEE (reference sequence). V dropped 7 bases and J dropped 1 base, with 14 bases sitting between them. CDR3 in amino acids: CASGRQDLQETQYF. CDR3 coding DNA: TGTGCCAGCGGCAGACAGGACCTCCAAGAGACCCAGTACTTC.

The chain uses TRBV28 and TRBJ2-5; 11 bases map to TRBD1. The J call is doubtful: the DNA matches TRBJ2-7 better. The length of the CDR3 is 15 residues. Germline CDR1 and CDR2: MDHEN and SYDVKM. The CDR3 is CASTEGGQGVYEQYF. For the CDR3, the DNA is TGTGCCAGCACTGAAGGGGGACAGGGGGTTTACGAGCAGTACTTC.

The chain is built from TRBV7-2 and TRBJ2-3; 11 bases match TRBD2. The length of the CDR3 is 14 residues. The V segment lost 6 bases and the J segment 3 bases; nucleotides outside the gene matches: 2. CDR1 and CDR2 from the germline V gene are SGHTA and FQGNSA. In nucleotides, the CDR3 is TGTGCCAGCAGGGCTAGCGGGGGGACAGATACGCAGTATTTT. Translation gives CASRASGGTDTQYF.

This rearrangement joins TRBV5-1 to TRBJ2-5, with D perhaps matching TRBD2 (5 bases). The CDR3 is 13 residues long. The ends were cut back, 4 bases at V and 5 bases at J, with 12 bases in the middle. Looked up from germline, CDR1 is SGHRS and CDR2 is YFSETQ. This CDR3 is CASSLGSGETQYF. For the CDR3, the DNA is TGCGCCAGCAGCCTGGGATCGGGGGAGACCCAGTACTTC.

The rearrangement uses TRBV19 and TRBJ2-3; 14 positions agree with TRBD2. Looked up from germline, CDR1 is LNHDA and CDR2 is SQIVND (reference sequence). This CDR3 has 16 residues. The ends lost 4 bases at V and 6 bases at J; junction bases unmatched: 6. The CDR3 DNA reads TGTGCCAGTAGTACACGACTAGCGGGGGGGCGTGATACGCAGTATTTT. Protein product: CASSTRLAGGRDTQYF.

V usage is TRBV7-3 and J usage is TRBJ2-3; 11 bases are shared with TRBD2. CDR3 length: 15 residues. CDR1 is SGHTA, CDR2 FQGTGA, per germline. The J segment lost 4 bases and the V segment lost 5 bases, leaving 5 bases of the junction unmatched. CDR3 in DNA: TGTGCCAGCAGCCTCCTAGCGGGGGGCTCAGATACGCAGTATTTT. Translating it yields CASSLLAGGSDTQYF.